The clone carrying this T cell receptor beta chain was detected many times. This sample stems from a study of metastatic and nonmetastatic thyroid tumors. Patients were all untreated before their thyroid surgery. The V end was cut by 6 bases, the J end by 0 bases, with 11 bases between. The germline V gene has CDR1 KGHDR and CDR2 SFDVKD. The CDR3 totals 15 residues. TCRdb recomputed clones from the PCR reads via MiXCR. The sample includes about 40,000 clones, about a sixth of them seen just once. The genes are TRBV24-1 and TRBJ1-5; D call uncertain. Material: tumor tissue. The sequence was collected from a female donor with papillary thyroid cancer or a benign thyroid nodule (not recorded which). Some clones in this sample may be carry-over from other donors' samples. DNA of the CDR3: TGTGCCACCAGTCCGGGAGAGTATAGCAATCAGCCCCAGCATTTT. Protein product: CATSPGEYSNQPQHF.